This record covers a single T cell receptor beta chain. These data originate in a study of OX40 agonist ivuxolimab in advanced cancers. Trimming stripped 4 bases from V and 0 bases from J, with 12 bases between. The CDR3 covers 15 residues. Germline CDR1 reads SGDLS; CDR2 reads YYNGEE. The table came from immunoSEQ multiplex PCR; TCRdb's copy has only in-frame clones and leaves some out. Of approximately 14,000 clones listed, about 80% are singletons. The chain couples TRBV9 to TRBJ2-3, with D uncertain. The receptor was isolated from an adult with an advanced solid tumor such as melanoma, head and neck, liver or kidney cancer. The sequencing used CD4+ or CD8+ T cells sorted from blood, collected in a trial of the OX40 agonist ivuxolimab. CDR3 in amino acids: CASSQRGFSTDTQYF. CDR3 nucleotide sequence: TGTGCCAGCAGCCAAAGAGGTTTCAGCACAGATACGCAGTATTTT.